The source of this T cell receptor beta chain is a study of metastatic and nonmetastatic thyroid tumors. From germline, CDR1 is SGHAT and CDR2 FQDESV (reference sequence). The CDR3 is 17 residues long. Germline trimming cut 6 bases from V and 0 bases from J; bases unmatched to any gene: 11. MiXCR was used by TCRdb to re-call the PCR reads. The data contain tens of thousands of clones, about 24% of them singletons. Before thyroid surgery, none of the patients had received any treatment. This clone was seen many times. Sequencing used tumor tissue. The receptor comes from a female donor with papillary thyroid cancer or a benign thyroid nodule (not recorded which). Some clones in this sample may be carry-over from other donors' samples. V is TRBV11-1 and J is TRBJ1-2, with 9 nucleotides matching TRBD1. The CDR3 loop is CASSTITGGEANYGYTF. CDR3 coding DNA: TGTGCCAGCAGTACGATCACAGGGGGCGAAGCTAACTATGGCTACACCTTC.